These 14 T cell receptor beta chains came from one sample sequenced in a study of CXCR3-negative and CXCR3-positive naive CD8 T cells. Each TRB cDNA library was prepared by 5' RACE (with UMI labels). TCRdb reprocessed the 5' RACE reads, keeping one entry per CDR3 protein, no DNA. In all, the sample yields 75,000 to 95,000 distinct CDR3 sequences. Sequencing was performed on naive CXCR3- CD8+ T cells from blood. The sample's subset: CD45RO-CCR7+CD27+CD95- naive CD8+ T cells lacking CXCR3 (TNR3-). The receptors were gathered from a human donor in good health. Some clones in this sample may be carry-over from other donors' samples.

CDR3 amino acids: CAIRSTSGGQETQYF. The rearrangement uses TRBV10-3 and TRBJ2-5; TCRdb names TRBD2, which stays unverified in the absence of DNA. The CDR3 is made up of 15 amino acids. Germline values: CDR1 ENHRY, CDR2 SYGVKD.

The V gene is TRBV2, the J gene TRBJ2-7. The CDR3 is 12 residues long. The germline V gene encodes CDR1 SNHLY and CDR2 FYNNEI. This CDR3 reads CASSTVKYEQYF. The whole variable domain, remainder taken from reference TRBV2 and TRBJ2-7, is EPEVTQTPSHQVTQMGQEVILRCVPISNHLYFYWYRQILGQKVEFLVSFYNNEISEKSEIFDDQFSVERPDGSNFTLKIRSTKLEDSAMYFCASSTVKYEQYFGPGTRLTVT.

The gene calls are TRBV29-1 and TRBJ1-1. Germline V lookup: CDR1 SQVTM, CDR2 ANQGSEA. The CDR3 consists of 14 residues. This CDR3 reads CSVDLNVENTEAFF. Full variable domain (outside the CDR3, taken from reference TRBV29-1 and TRBJ1-1): SAVISQKPSRDICQRGTSLTIQCQVDSQVTMMFWYRQQPGQSLTLIATANQGSEATYESGFVIDKFPISRPNLTFSTLTVSNMSPEDSSIYLCSVDLNVENTEAFFGQGTRLTVV.

The chain joins TRBV28 to TRBJ2-5; TCRdb's D call, TRBD2, is unchecked because there is no DNA. The CDR3 covers 14 residues. Germline V gene lookup returns CDR1 MDHEN and CDR2 SYDVKM. The chain's CDR3 is CASSPFRIQETQYF.

The chain uses TRBV29-1 and TRBJ1-1; lacking DNA, the TRBD1 call made by TCRdb goes unchecked. This CDR3 spans 14 amino acids. The germline V gene has CDR1 SQVTM and CDR2 ANQGSEA. CDR3 amino acids: CSVAPHQTVNEAFF.

This chain links TRBV6-5 with TRBJ2-7; the TCRdb call, TRBD1, lacks DNA for checking. The length of the CDR3 is 13 residues. Germline V gene sequence: CDR1 MNHEY, CDR2 SVGAGI. CDR3: CASSYSTGGQQYF.

The chain has TRBV5-1 and TRBJ2-1; TCRdb outputs TRBD1, but without DNA this stays unchecked. This CDR3 has 14 amino acids. Germline V lookup: CDR1 SGHRS, CDR2 YFSETQ. The CDR3 loop reads CASSDRDRYNEQFF.

The chain couples TRBV29-1 to TRBJ1-2; TCRdb returns TRBD1, unconfirmable since there is no DNA. This CDR3 comprises 16 residues. The germline gives CDR1 SQVTM, CDR2 ANQGSEA. CDR3 in amino acids: CSVDPPDKGGDYGYTF.

The genes are TRBV7-9 and TRBJ2-7; with no DNA, the TCRdb D assignment of TRBD1 cannot be verified. CDR1 and CDR2 from the germline V gene are SEHNR and FQNEAQ (reference sequence). The CDR3 spans 14 residues. CDR3 region: CASSSPSQVYEQYF.

The chain couples TRBV18 to TRBJ2-4; the D call of TRBD1 rests on TCRdb alone, since no DNA is present to check it. Germline V gene lookup returns CDR1 KGHSH and CDR2 LQKENI. This CDR3 has 16 residues. CDR3 sequence: CASSLPRGLAKNIQYF.

The chain employs TRBV4-2 and TRBJ2-7; the D call of TRBD1 rests on TCRdb alone, since no DNA is present to check it. CDR3 length equals 16 residues. In germline, CDR1 is LGHNA, CDR2 YNFKEQ. CDR3 in amino acids: CASSQDLVGGGDEQYF.

The rearrangement joins TRBV27 to TRBJ2-3; TCRdb's assignment of TRBD2 cannot be checked, as there is no DNA. CDR1 MNHEY and CDR2 SMNVEV come from the germline V gene (reference sequence). This CDR3 has 14 residues. CDR3 region: CASSSRGLTDTQYF.

This chain connects TRBV7-3 to TRBJ1-6; checking the TCRdb D call of TRBD1 is not possible without DNA. CDR3 length equals 14 residues. Germline V gene sequence: CDR1 SGHTA, CDR2 FQGTGA. The CDR3 is CASSLQGVGSPLHF.

This chain joins TRBV7-9 and TRBJ2-5; the D call from TCRdb, TRBD2, cannot be confirmed without DNA. The CDR3 has 16 residues. Germline lookup yields CDR1 SEHNR and CDR2 FQNEAQ (reference sequence). CDR3 region: CASSQEAEGLQETQYF. Together with reference TRBV7-9 and TRBJ2-5, the CDR3 gives the full variable domain: DTGVSQNPRHKITKRGQNVTFRCDPISEHNRLYWYRQTLGQGPEFLTYFQNEAQLEKSRLLSDRFSAERPKGSFSTLEIQRTEQGDSAMYLCASSQEAEGLQETQYFGPGTRLLVL.